This TCR beta chain was sequenced during a study of cytomegalovirus exposure and HLA in healthy donors. Germline assignment: CDR1 SGHVS and CDR2 FQNEAQ. Between the trimmed V and J ends, which lost 0 bases and 0 bases, there was a span of 9 bases. The CDR3 covers 17 residues. Generated by immunoSEQ multiplex PCR, the TCRdb table keeps only in-frame clones and is missing some. The sample shows about 65,000 clones, approximately 94% of them seen only once. This sequence joins TRBV7-8 and TRBJ1-6; no clear D. This receptor was identified in a man younger than 35 in good health and CMV-seropositive. Sequences were obtained from PBMCs. The CDR3 protein is CASSLAREPSYNSPLHF. CDR3 coding DNA: TGTGCCAGCAGCTTAGCAAGGGAGCCCTCCTATAATTCACCCCTCCACTTT. The full variable domain, in which reference TRBV7-8 and TRBJ1-6 provide the parts outside the CDR3, is GAGVSQSPRYKVAKRGQDVALRCDPISGHVSLFWYQQALGQGPEFLTYFQNEAQLDKSGLPSDRFFAERPEGSVSTLKIQRTQQEDSAVYLCASSLAREPSYNSPLHFGNGTRLTVT.